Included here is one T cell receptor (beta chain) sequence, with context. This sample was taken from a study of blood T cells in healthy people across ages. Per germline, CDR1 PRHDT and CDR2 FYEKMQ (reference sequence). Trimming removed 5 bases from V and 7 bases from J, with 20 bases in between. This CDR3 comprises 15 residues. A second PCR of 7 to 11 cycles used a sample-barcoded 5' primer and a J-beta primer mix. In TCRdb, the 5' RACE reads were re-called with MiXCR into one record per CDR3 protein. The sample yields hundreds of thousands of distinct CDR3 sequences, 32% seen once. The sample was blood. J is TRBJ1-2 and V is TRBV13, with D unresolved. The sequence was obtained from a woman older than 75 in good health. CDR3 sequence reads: CASSSGRRLICGYTF. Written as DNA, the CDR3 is TGTGCCAGCAGCAGCGGGCGTAGACTGATCTGTGGCTACACCTTC.